This T cell receptor (beta chain) was obtained from a study of shared clonotypes between healthy human individuals. Produced via immunoSEQ multiplex PCR; TCRdb's table is partial and in-frame only. The sample consists of 2 million to 3 million clones, 90% to 95% of them appearing once. V was pared by 4 bases and J by 4 bases, with 17 bases between. Germline CDR1 reads SNHLY; CDR2 reads FYNNEI. The CDR3 totals 15 residues. The source material was naive CD4+ T cells from PBMCs. This sample's subset: CD45RA+ positively selected. The clonotype comes from a man between 18 and 29 years old in good health. Some clones in this sample may be carry-over from other donors' samples. J is TRBJ2-7 and V is TRBV2; no reliable D call. Here the CDR3 reads CASSVSDGILYEQYF. CDR3 bases: TGTGCCAGCAGTGTTTCGGACGGAATCCTTTACGAGCAGTACTTC.